This paragraph reports one TCR beta chain. This clone was seen just once. The antigen it binds to is not known. Qualities for individual bases were not recorded, and no much larger clone is one base off. The cysteine opens and the phenylalanine closes a CDR3 of 17 amino acids. Solely the CDR3 DNA is kept, with 51 bases framed from the first base. V loses 2 bases, J loses 0 bases, and the germline ends lie 16 bases apart. CDR1 and CDR2 (LNHDA, SQIVND) derive from the germline V gene (reference sequence). This entry comes from a study of cytomegalovirus exposure and HLA in healthy donors (dated by TCRdb to between 2016 and 2019). Regarding the research as a whole: According to an earlier analysis of several hundred of the donors, about 179 million T cells yielded 90 million to 130 million unique TCR beta sequences and around 300 Gb of sequence data. Approximately 330 gigabases of sequencing data and around 80 million unique TCR sequences made up an early release that covered 640 HLA-typed donors. Of the roughly 410 genotyped donors, roughly 80% were placed in the genetic ancestry cluster associated with self-reported Caucasian donors. The study aimed to test whether signatures of past pathogen exposure could be identified by cataloging public T cell receptors. The T cell repertoires of 666 subjects were profiled by immunosequencing and related to cytomegalovirus serostatus. In addition to the first cohort of approximately 650 subjects, a separate validation cohort of 100 to 150 different subjects was used. To predict cytomegalovirus infection status, the study brought together high-throughput TCR immunosequencing, statistical association of individual TCRs with disease status, and machine learning. In a later analysis, previously published TCR beta repertoires from 666 donors were re-analyzed and high-resolution HLA genotyping was added so that TCR occurrence patterns could be studied. Rather than drawing on any new phenotypic data, the later analysis identified candidate immune exposures from TCR beta sequences and the way those sequences occurred across donors. To decide whether each TCR beta V gene segment behaved as functional or pseudogenic, an earlier analysis of some 570 of the donors relied on high-throughput TCR beta sequencing. Donor age, sex, ethnicity and CMV serostatus were collected together with the repertoire data. A later genetic analysis used genome-wide SNP genotypes for about 65% of the roughly 670 donors, treating that subset as a discovery cohort. Every repertoire in the discovery cohort had been generated on one and the same sequencing platform. Both class I and class II loci were covered by HLA typing, at four-digit resolution. The number of typed donors differed by locus: about 629-630 for A, B, C, DRB1 and DQB1; approximately 520 for DQA1; 606 for DPA1; and 450 to 480 for DPB1. Because of strong linkage in the cohort, a few DR-DQ haplotypes were treated as single units for association and clustering. Across around 400 genotyped donors of the cohort, an average of about 240,000 unique TCR beta nucleotide sequences per donor were sequenced, and roughly 20% of those sequences were non-productive. On the study overall, not on this receptor specifically: In a later analysis, several top co-occurrence clusters were reported to appear linked to parvovirus B19, influenza, CMV and Epstein-Barr virus. A later analysis found that HLA-associated TCR beta chains were more clonally expanded and had lower generation probabilities than equally common non-associated chains. Strong co-occurrence of HLA alleles, especially DR and DQ, made assigning TCR associations to individual alleles difficult. HLA typing was unavailable for some donors at each locus, so association tests used only the typed subset. Cytomegalovirus status was reported to be diagnosed by the classifier with high specificity and sensitivity in both the original and validation cohorts. Some 15 rarely observed V segments, including chromosome 9 orphons, were excluded from the earlier analysis of a few hundred of the donors because counts were too low. A later analysis found that most CMV-associated TCR beta chains appeared HLA-restricted, with HLA associations seemingly driven largely by CMV exposure. In this cohort, only TCR beta chains were sequenced, and detectable features were limited by the absence of alpha or paired-chain data. Compared with the approximately 710-donor mean, donors in an Asian-associated ancestry cluster had fewer N-insertions in productive TCRs, according to a later genetic analysis. A further reported finding was that TCR beta sequences accurately predicted the HLA-A and HLA-B alleles for most subjects in the first cohort. Correlated functional status among segregating V segments might reflect linkage disequilibrium, but an unknown experimental factor could not be ruled out. The only immune exposure information available for the cohort was CMV serostatus. V-gene and J-gene trimming of TCR beta chains was associated with a missense DCLRE1C variant in a later genetic analysis, and the association was replicated in an independent cohort. Roughly uniform sequencing depth across donors was assumed in presence/absence analyses, although this assumption may not hold. The authors suggested that the approach could potentially be generalized to other disease states and immunological phenotypes. In a later analysis, TCR association rates were found to vary across HLA loci, with the most associated TCRs seen for DRB1 alleles and the fewest for HLA-C alleles. A few of the identified cytomegalovirus-associated TCR beta chains were confirmed in vitro to be specific for cytomegalovirus antigens. A cluster of highly shared sequence variants was judged likely to represent a technical artifact of the sequencing pipeline. An earlier analysis of approximately 600 of the donors showed that most TCR beta V segments appeared in productive rearrangements either about 87% or about 30% of the time, which broadly matched IMGT annotations. Most TCR sequences were seen in very few donors, while some public TCRs were found in many individuals. A total of 164 TCR beta chains were listed by the study as associated with cytomegalovirus. Some IMGT-functional V segments, including TRBV6-2 and TRBV6-3, could not be distinguished by the 87-base-pair reads and were therefore excluded. Specific HLA alleles were associated with around 18,000 TCR beta sequences at a false discovery rate of 0.05 in a later analysis.

The cohort comprised approximately 700 healthy bone marrow donors. At the time of sampling, every cohort member was nominally healthy, though immune exposures that went unrecorded were likely present. The donor was CMV seronegative and was included in the group of a few hundred seronegative cohort members. A peripheral blood sample was collected from each donor, and TCR beta sequencing was performed on peripheral blood mononuclear cells. The Qiagen DNeasy Blood Extraction Kit was used to extract genomic DNA from the blood cell samples. Library prep was done by the immunoSEQ multiplex PCR assay. A mixture of 60 forward primers for TCR Vbeta segments and 13 reverse primers for TCR Jbeta segments was used in the multiplex PCR. Amplification of the CDR3 region of rearranged TCR beta genes was performed with a multiplex PCR assay on genomic DNA. The Illumina HiSeq System was used to sequence the amplified TCR beta libraries as 87-base-pair reads. As for the original processing: In a later analysis, about 80 million unique TCR beta chains were counted across the roughly 610 repertoires, and approximately 9.9 million of these chains were shared by at least two donors. Raw reads were error-corrected and collapsed into unique sequences by a nearest-neighbor algorithm in which closely related sequences were merged to remove PCR and sequencing errors. CDR3 sequences were aligned to IMGT reference sequences to assign V, D and J gene segments. Each retained sequence needed at least a six-nucleotide match to both a V gene segment and a J gene segment. Rearrangements were classified as productive when the CDR3 lacked stop codons and remained in frame with V and J, and all other rearrangements were classified as non-productive. Following IMGT convention, CDR3 was defined as the stretch from the second conserved V-encoded cysteine to the conserved J-encoded phenylalanine. In an earlier analysis of just under 600 of the donors, sequences lacking an unambiguous match to a single V gene segment were excluded. In an earlier analysis of 587 of the donors, V segments were called functional above 56.7% productive rearrangements and were called segregating when the between-donor standard deviation exceeded 5%. To diagnose cytomegalovirus status from the catalog of TCR beta chain sequences, a statistical classification framework was built. A later analysis assigned V and J genes by comparing TCR nucleotide sequences with IMGT/GENE-DB human TR gene sequences. A later analysis assigned CDR3 sequences and most-parsimonious VDJ recombination scenarios with the TCRdist pipeline. In a later analysis, each TCR beta chain was defined by its CDR3 amino acid sequence together with its V-gene family, and reads without a unique V-gene family were excluded. To address suspected cross-contamination and a sequencing artifact, a later analysis removed several hundred highly shared, low-generation-probability nucleotide sequences. For each public chain, a later analysis derived a clonal expansion index from normalized ranks of inferred template counts within each repertoire. In a later analysis, generation probabilities were computed with a VDJ recombination model fitted to out-of-frame rearrangements, and the resulting probabilities were checked against IGoR. Hypergeometric tests were used in a later analysis to score TCR-TCR, TCR-HLA and TCR-CMV co-occurrence, with a repertoire-size bias correction applied to the TCR pairs. In a later analysis, false discovery rates were estimated by permuting HLA or CMV assignments 20 times. In a later analysis, co-occurring TCRs were grouped with DBSCAN, and TCRdist sequence similarity was added when clustering was performed within HLA-allele-positive subsets. Repertoires with fewer than 30,000 or more than 120,000 public chains, plus five repertoires with anomalous nucleotide sharing, were excluded from co-occurrence clustering. As stored in TCRdb, this immuneACCESS dataset retains in-frame rearrangements with V and J assigned. A fraction of the clones does not appear; measured against another copy, unresolved V genes explain less than half of the discrepancy, and the remainder lacks a known reason. V and J calls and clone size are given by that table; D and trimming were obtained from the DNA. Recorded for this sample are about 140,000 clones; about 64% of them occurred a single time. Of the sample, 2.4% is held by the ten largest clones.

This receptor chain uses TRBV19 and TRBJ1-2, with the D gene call left open. The source is a woman aged 40 to 50 in good health and CMV-seronegative. What was sequenced was PBMCs. The sequence in DNA is TGTGCCAGTAGTATATCCGGTCAGGAATTAGCTAACTATGGCTACACCTTC. Protein translation: CASSISGQELANYGYTF.